The rows below give T cell receptor beta chains drawn from one sample of a study of shared clonotypes between healthy human individuals. Sequencing used immunoSEQ multiplex PCR; TCRdb keeps in-frame clones, though not all of them. The sample lists hundreds of thousands of clones, 95% to 96% occurring once. Sequenced material: naive CD8+ T cells sorted from blood. The receptor source for this set is a woman aged 25 to 45 in good health. CDR3s leave out the opening cysteine and the closing phenylalanine or tryptophan. D genes are given only for firm matches.

len	d_gene	v_gene	j_gene	CDR3aa
12	TRBD1	TRBV4-1	TRBJ1-2	ASSHTGTVYGYT
12	TRBD1	TRBV27	TRBJ2-1	ASSWTGPANEQF
13	TRBD1	TRBV19	TRBJ2-7	ASSITGTGRYEQY
18	NA	TRBV15	TRBJ2-1	ATSRDPDAGRSPFTDEQF
14	TRBD2	TRBV6-6	NA	ASSYFGTSGNYEQY
12	TRBD2	TRBV12-5	TRBJ2-2	ASGPGGTTGELF
13	NA	TRBV7-9	TRBJ2-1	ASSSQGRTYNEQF
12	NA	TRBV27	TRBJ2-2	ASSLGTYTGELF
13	NA	TRBV28	TRBJ1-1	ASSPLVTAGSEAF
12	TRBD2	TRBV4-2	TRBJ2-1	ASSFSGADNEQF
11	NA	TRBV6-1	TRBJ2-1	ASRESSYNEQF
10	TRBD2	TRBV28	TRBJ2-5	ASSSSGETQY
13	NA	TRBV21-1	TRBJ1-5	ASSSKTGFNQPQH